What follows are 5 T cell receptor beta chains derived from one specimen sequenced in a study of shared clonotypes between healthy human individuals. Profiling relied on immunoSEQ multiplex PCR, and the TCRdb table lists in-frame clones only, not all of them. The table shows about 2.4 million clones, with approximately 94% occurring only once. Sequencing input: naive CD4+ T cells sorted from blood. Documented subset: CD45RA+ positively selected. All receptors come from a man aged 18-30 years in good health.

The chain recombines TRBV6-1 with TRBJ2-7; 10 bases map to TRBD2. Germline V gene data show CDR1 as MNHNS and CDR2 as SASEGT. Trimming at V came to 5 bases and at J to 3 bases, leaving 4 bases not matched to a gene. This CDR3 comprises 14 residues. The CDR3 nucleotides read TGTGCCAGCAGTCCCCGGACTAGCGGCTACGAGCAGTACTTC. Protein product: CASSPRTSGYEQYF.

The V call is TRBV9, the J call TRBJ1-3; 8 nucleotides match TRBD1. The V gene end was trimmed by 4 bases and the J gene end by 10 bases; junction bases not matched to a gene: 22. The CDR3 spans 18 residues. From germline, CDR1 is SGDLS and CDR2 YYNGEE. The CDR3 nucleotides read TGTGCCAGCAGCTTCACCCGGGACAGGCTCTCCCCCCGAACAACCATATATTTT. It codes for CASSFTRDRLSPRTTIYF.

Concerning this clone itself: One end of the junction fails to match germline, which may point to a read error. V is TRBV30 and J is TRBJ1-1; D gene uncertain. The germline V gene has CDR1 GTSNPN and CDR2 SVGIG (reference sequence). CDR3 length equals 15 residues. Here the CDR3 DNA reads TGTGCCGGGAGAGGAGCCGTACTGATGAACACTGAAGCTTTCTTT. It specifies CAGRGAVLMNTEAFF.

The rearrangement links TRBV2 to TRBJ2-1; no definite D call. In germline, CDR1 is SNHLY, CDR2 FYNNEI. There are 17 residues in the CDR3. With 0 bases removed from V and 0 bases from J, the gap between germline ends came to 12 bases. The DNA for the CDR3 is TGTGCCAGCAGTGAAGCGCTTGGGCCGAGCTCCTACAATGAGCAGTTCTTC. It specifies CASSEALGPSSYNEQFF.

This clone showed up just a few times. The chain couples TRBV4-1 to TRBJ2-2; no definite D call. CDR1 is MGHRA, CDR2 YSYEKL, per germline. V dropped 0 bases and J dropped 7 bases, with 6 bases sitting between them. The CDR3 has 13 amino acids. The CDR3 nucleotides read TGCGCCAGCAGCCAAGATAGGAACGGGGAGCTGTTTTTT. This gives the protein CASSQDRNGELFF.